This TCR beta chain was profiled in a study of T cell responses to AZD1222 COVID-19 vaccine. General study results and limits: Increases in Spike-specific TCR breadth and depth were seen after two AZD1222 doses. At baseline, seropositivity was found in only a handful of AZD1222 recipients. Every sample of the repertoires postdated the peak T cell response.

As for this clone: What it recognizes is unknown.

The table came from immunoSEQ multiplex PCR; TCRdb's copy has only in-frame clones and leaves some out. This table holds about 46,000 clones, around 90% found once. The germline V gene has CDR1 SGHTA and CDR2 FQGTGA. The CDR3 runs 15 residues. Trimming took 1 base from V and 2 from J, leaving 9 bases between them. Second doses that came at about 4 or about 12 weeks were put together. The sequences come from peripheral blood, collected 28 days after the second AZD1222 dose. The sequence came from an adult who received the AZD1222 COVID-19 vaccine. The chain has TRBV7-3 and TRBJ2-1; no reliable D call. The CDR3 nucleotides are TGTGCCAGCAGCTTAATCCGGGCCGCCTACAATGAGCAGTTCTTC. It yields the protein CASSLIRAAYNEQFF.